This T cell receptor beta chain was recorded in a study of blood T cell repertoires in COVID-19. Study in general: The samples span acute and convalescent COVID-19 from the United States, Italy and Spain.

Using immunoSEQ multiplex PCR, the repertoire was profiled, and TCRdb retains in-frame clones only, with some absent. The table lists fewer than 250,000 clones, approximately 81% of them singletons. CDR1 WNHNN and CDR2 SYGVQD come from the germline V gene (reference sequence). V was pared by 3 bases and J by 7 bases, with 7 bases of the junction left unmatched. CDR3 length: 16 amino acids. This TCR derives from a woman older than 75 with acute or convalescent COVID-19. What was sequenced was peripheral blood. The rearrangement joins TRBV10-1 to TRBJ2-1; 12 bases align to TRBD2. CDR3 amino acids: CASSDWGTSGRNEQFF. The CDR3 DNA is TGCGCCAGCAGTGATTGGGGAACTAGCGGGAGGAATGAGCAGTTCTTC.